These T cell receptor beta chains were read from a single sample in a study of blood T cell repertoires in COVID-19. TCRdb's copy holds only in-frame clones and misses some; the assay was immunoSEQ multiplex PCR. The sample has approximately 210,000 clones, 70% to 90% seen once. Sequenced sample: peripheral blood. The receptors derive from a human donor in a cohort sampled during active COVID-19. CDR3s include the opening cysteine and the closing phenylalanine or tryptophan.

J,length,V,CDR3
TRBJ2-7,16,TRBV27,CASSSNRGFSSYEQYF
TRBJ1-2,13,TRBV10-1,CASSEWRNYGYTF
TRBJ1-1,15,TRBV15,CATSRDYAENTEAFF
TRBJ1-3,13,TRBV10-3,CAIKSSPGNTIYF
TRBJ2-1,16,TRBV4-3,CASSQDLGLTYNEQFF
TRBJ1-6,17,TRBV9,CASSPDQRPENNSPLHF
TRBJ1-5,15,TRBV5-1,CASSLGYGAFQPQHF
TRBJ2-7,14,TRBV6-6,CASSSGTGPYEQYF
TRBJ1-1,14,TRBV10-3,CAISDEAMNTEAFF
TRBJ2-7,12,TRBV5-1,CASRPGQGAPYF
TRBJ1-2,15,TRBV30,CAWSPPNRGWEGYTF
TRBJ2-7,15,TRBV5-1,CASSLVGGGPYEQYF
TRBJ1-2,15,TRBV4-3,CASSQDFTGERGYTF
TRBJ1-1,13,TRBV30,CAWRGKGGTEAFF
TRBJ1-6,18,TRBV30,CAWGGRGQPEPYNSPLHF
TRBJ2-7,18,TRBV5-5,CASSLDFFSGTPSYEQYF
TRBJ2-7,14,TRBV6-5,CASSRQRGPYEQYF
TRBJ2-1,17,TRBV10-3,CAIRGLAGLGSYNEQFF
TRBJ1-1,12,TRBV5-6,CASSLRTGRAFF
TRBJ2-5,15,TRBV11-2,CASRRTGFTVETQYF
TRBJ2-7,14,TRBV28,CASSFPPGAYEQYF
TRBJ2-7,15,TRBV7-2,CASSTAGGSSYEQYF
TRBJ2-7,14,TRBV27,CASSGTGWGYEQYF
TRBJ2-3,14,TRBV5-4,CASSSDRFTDTQYF
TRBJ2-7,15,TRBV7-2,CASSLWGTGGYEQYF
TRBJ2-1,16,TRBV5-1,CASSSSPGLGGTEQFF
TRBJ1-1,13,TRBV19,CASSIGSGTEAFF
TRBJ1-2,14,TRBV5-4,CASSLVGQFYGYTF
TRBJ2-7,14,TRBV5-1,CASSLTQGGYEQYF
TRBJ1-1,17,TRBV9,CASSVEGGHHMNTEAFF
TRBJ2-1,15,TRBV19,CASSTLAGVHNEQFF
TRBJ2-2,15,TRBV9,CASSVAEGATGELFF
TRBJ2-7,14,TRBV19,CASSPNGYSYEQYF
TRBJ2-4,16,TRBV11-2,CASSLAGYGAKNIQYF
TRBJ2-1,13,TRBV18,CASSPQLENEQFF
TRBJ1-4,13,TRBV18,CASSRGRNEKLFF
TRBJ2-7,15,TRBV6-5,CASSYKQGTSYEQYF
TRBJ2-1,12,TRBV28,CASSDLTMGQFF
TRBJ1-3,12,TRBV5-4,CASSFNGNTIYF
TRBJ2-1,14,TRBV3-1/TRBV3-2,CASSLVSGSNEQFF
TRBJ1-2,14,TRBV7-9,CASSSGQILYGYTF
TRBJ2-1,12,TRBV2,CASIRTGNEQFF
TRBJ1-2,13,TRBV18,CASSPQGGDGYTF
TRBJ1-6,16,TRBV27,CASSLKGGGGIFTLHF
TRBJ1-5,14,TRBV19,CASSNYRASQPQHF